This T cell receptor beta chain was captured in a study of beta chain features in type 1 diabetes. Whole-study results and caveats: Cells that show high TCR expression could be over-represented by cDNA sequencing. Within each of all four CD4+ subsets, Type 1 diabetes patients had TCRB CDR3s that were moderately but significantly shorter.

Expressed TCRB transcripts were sequenced after all isolated RNA was converted to cDNA. Survey-depth immunoSEQ sequencing was used for stem cell-like memory T cells. Sequenced by immunoSEQ multiplex PCR; TCRdb stores in-frame clones only, minus some. Of about 110,000 clones in the sample, around 40% are singletons; the top ten hold approximately 0.065%. A single heparinised blood sample, averaging around 110 mL, was obtained per donor. In this sample, this clone turned up a few times. The antigen remains undetermined. Per the germline V gene, CDR1 is SEHNR and CDR2 is FQNEAQ (reference sequence). The CDR3 has 17 residues. V was clipped by 5 bases and J by 3 bases; unmatched bases: 14.

This sequence originates from a woman aged 18-29 years in good health. The gene calls are TRBV7-9 and TRBJ2-3; 7 bases agree with TRBD1. Sequencing was carried out using stem cell memory CD4+ T cells from blood. The CDR3, as DNA: TGTGCCAGCAGCCGCCCTGGGTACAGGGGAGAGACAGATACGCAGTATTTT. The encoded protein is CASSRPGYRGETDTQYF.